These T cell receptor beta chains were read from a single sample in a study of technical replicates of blood from a handful of donors. Method: immunoSEQ multiplex PCR; TCRdb's copy keeps in-frame clones and lacks some. The data show around 58,000 clones, around 84% seen once. Sequencing was carried out using PBMCs. The receptors come from a human donor in good health. Some clones in this sample may be carry-over from other donors' samples. The CDR3 runs from the conserved cysteine through the conserved F or W. Fields, in order: D gene, clone size, V gene, J gene, CDR3 protein, CDR3 DNA. The D gene is left open where the match is weak. Some rows have no size entry. The others give once, few or many, or a class for an expanded clone.

-,-,TRBV21-1,TRBJ1-1,CASSKEVKGTEAFF,TGTGCCAGCAGCAAAGAGGTGAAGGGGACTGAAGCTTTCTTT
-,few,TRBV4-2,TRBJ1-2,CASSQGTDFYGYTF,TGTGCCAGCAGCCAAGGGACGGACTTCTATGGCTACACCTTC
TRBD2,-,TRBV5-1,TRBJ2-3,CASSLQSSGVADTQYF,TGCGCCAGCAGCTTGCAGTCTAGCGGGGTCGCAGATACGCAGTATTTT
TRBD2,-,TRBV19,TRBJ2-1,CASSGKAGGKGNEQFF,TGTGCCAGTAGTGGGAAGGCGGGGGGCAAGGGCAATGAGCAGTTCTTC
TRBD1,-,TRBV5-1,TRBJ1-2,CASRGETGGYGYTF,TGCGCCAGCAGGGGCGAGACAGGGGGATATGGCTACACCTTC
-,once,TRBV19,TRBJ2-1,CASSMIDNEQFF,TGTGCCAGTAGTATGATAGACAATGAGCAGTTCTTC
TRBD2,-,TRBV7-2,TRBJ2-7,CASSLIREGFEQYF,TGTGCCAGCAGCTTAATCCGGGAGGGCTTCGAGCAGTACTTC
TRBD1,-,TRBV18,TRBJ1-2,CASSPGQDFGYTF,TGTGCCAGCTCACCTGGACAGGACTTCGGCTACACCTTC
-,-,TRBV7-2,TRBJ2-2,CASSSRDGGELFF,TGTGCCAGCAGCTCGCGGGACGGCGGGGAGCTGTTTTTT
TRBD1,-,TRBV4-1,TRBJ1-5,CASSLTGGNQPQHF,TGCGCCAGCAGCCTCACAGGGGGGAATCAGCCCCAGCATTTT
-,once,TRBV5-5,TRBJ1-1,CASTLPGGNKWTEAFF,TGTGCCAGCACCTTACCCGGGGGAAATAAGTGGACTGAAGCTTTCTTT
TRBD1,few,TRBV7-2,TRBJ1-3,CASSLGGQGISGNTIYF,TGTGCCAGCAGCTTAGGGGGACAGGGAATCTCTGGAAACACCATATATTTT
-,-,TRBV6-5,TRBJ2-1,CASSYSGANGEQFF,TGTGCCAGCAGTTACTCAGGAGCGAATGGTGAGCAGTTCTTC
TRBD1,once,TRBV5-6,TRBJ2-3,CASSQTGTGLTDTQYF,TGTGCCAGCAGCCAAACAGGGACAGGGTTAACAGATACGCAGTATTTT
TRBD2,-,TRBV4-3,TRBJ2-7,CASSQDASGNAYEQYF,TGCGCCAGCAGCCAAGACGCTAGCGGGAATGCCTACGAGCAGTACTTC
TRBD1,-,TRBV2,TRBJ2-3,CAIRWGQGMVDTQYF,TGTGCCATTCGGTGGGGACAGGGGATGGTAGATACGCAGTATTTT
TRBD1,once,TRBV19,TRBJ1-1,CASSIVRDSTEAFF,TGTGCCAGTAGTATAGTCCGGGACAGCACTGAAGCTTTCTTT
-,-,TRBV5-6,TRBJ1-2,CASSLWTTVDRWGYTF,TGTGCCAGCAGCTTATGGACGACAGTGGACCGGTGGGGCTACACCTTC
-,-,TRBV19,TRBJ2-1,CASNLRGYEQFF,TGTGCCAGTAACCTCAGGGGATATGAGCAGTTCTTC
-,-,TRBV7-8,TRBJ2-7,CASSPGRSLSGVQYF,TGTGCCAGCAGCCCAGGGCGGTCCTTATCGGGGGTGCAGTACTTC
-,-,TRBV7-2,TRBJ1-4,CASSLMRGQGEKLFF,TGTGCCAGCAGCTTAATGCGGGGGCAAGGGGAAAAACTGTTTTTT
-,-,TRBV29-1,TRBJ1-5,CSAGMGYGNQPQHF,TGCAGCGCAGGGATGGGATATGGCAATCAGCCCCAGCATTTT